This paragraph covers one T cell receptor (beta chain) sequence. The read halts 3 residues ahead of the CDR3 end, with the missing end drawn from the germline J gene. The entry originates in a study of T cells in women clearing cervical HPV infection. This CDR3 comprises 14 residues. Unmatched junction bases numbered 5, after V lost 4 bases and J lost 7 bases. The germline gives CDR1 SGHDT, CDR2 YYEEEE. Clones were read by immunoSEQ multiplex PCR, and TCRdb kept only the in-frame ones, dropping some. This repertoire includes 25,000 to 40,000 clones. Sequenced: blood buffy coat. The V call is TRBV5-6, the J call TRBJ1-4, with TRBD1 matching 9 bases. The TCR sequence derives from a woman between 18 and 75 years old with a cervical HPV16 infection that either progressed to CIN3+ or cleared (not recorded which). The CDR3 sequence is CASSMTGGGEKLFF. The DNA read from the CDR3 is TGTGCCAGCAGCATGACAGGGGGGGGTGAAAAA.